The T cell receptor (beta chain) under discussion was sequenced for a study of OX40 agonist ivuxolimab in advanced cancers. Findings and caveats of the study: The mean number of expanded clones was higher in CD8+ T cells than in CD4+.

Germline assignment: CDR1 MNHEY and CDR2 SVGAGI. There are 13 residues in the CDR3. The V gene lost 4 bases and the J gene lost 2 bases, with 7 bases spanning the gap. This clone has only one observation. Its specificity is unknown. This table comes from immunoSEQ multiplex PCR, and its TCRdb copy is limited to in-frame clones, with some not included. The table records 70,000 to 75,000 clones, about 85% of them present only once. The specimen comprised CD4+ or CD8+ T cells sorted from blood, sampled in a trial of the OX40 agonist ivuxolimab. The chain employs TRBV6-5 and TRBJ2-3, with unresolved D. The sequence came from an adult with an advanced solid tumor such as melanoma, head and neck, liver or kidney cancer. The DNA for the CDR3 is TGTGCCAGCAGTTCCCATAACACAGATACGCAGTATTTT. Protein product: CASSSHNTDTQYF.